Below are 10 T cell receptor beta chains sequenced from a single sample in a study of shared clonotypes between healthy human individuals. TCRdb's table, derived via immunoSEQ multiplex PCR, lists solely in-frame clones and lacks some. The sample lists about a million clones, roughly 80% seen once, with 1.4% to 1.5% in the top ten. Sequenced: memory CD4+ T cells sorted from blood. The subset denotes: CD45RA-negative fraction. All receptors come from a man aged 18 to 29 in good health.

As to this clone: This CDR3 is also generated by other DNA sequences in the sample. The V call is TRBV7-2, the J call TRBJ2-6, with D unclear. V was pared by 9 bases and J by 4 bases, with 4 bases between. This CDR3 is built from 11 residues. Germline V gives CDR1 SGHTA, CDR2 FQGNSA. The CDR3 here is CASSGANVLTF. DNA for the CDR3: TGTGCCAGTTCCGGGGCCAACGTCCTGACTTTC.

The rearrangement links TRBV5-1 to TRBJ1-5, with a weak D call TRBD1 (5 bases). Germline V gives CDR1 SGHRS, CDR2 YFSETQ. The V end was cut by 0 bases, the J end by 2 bases, with 9 bases between. There are 15 residues in the CDR3. As DNA, the CDR3 is TGCGCCAGCAGCTTGGACGCGGGGCGCAATCAGCCCCAGCATTTT. This translates into CASSLDAGRNQPQHF.

This clone was seen many times. The chain combines TRBV6-5 with TRBJ1-1, with D unresolved. Trimming stripped 2 bases from V and 2 bases from J, with 12 bases between. The CDR3 has 15 amino acids. Per the germline V gene, CDR1 is MNHEY and CDR2 is SVGAGI. CDR3 nucleotides: TGTGCCAGCAGTTACATCGCCCTTCGAAACACTGAAGCTTTCTTT. Translating gives CASSYIALRNTEAFF.

This chain links TRBV12-5 with TRBJ1-2, with D perhaps TRBD1 (6 bases). This CDR3 is built from 12 residues. V was cut by 7 bases and J by 4 bases, with 10 bases left in between. CDR1 and CDR2 (germline): LGHNT, FRNRAP. The CDR3: CASAQGGYGYTF. The CDR3 nucleotides are TGTGCTAGTGCCCAAGGGGGCTATGGCTACACCTTC.

The chain uses TRBV5-1 and TRBJ1-2; D not resolved. The CDR3 has 12 amino acids. V was pared by 3 bases and J by 8 bases, with 11 bases between. In germline, CDR1 is SGHRS, CDR2 YFSETQ. CDR3 residues: CASSSGLGGYTF. The CDR3 DNA sequence: TGCGCCAGCAGCTCGGGATTGGGGGGCTACACCTTC.

The chain couples TRBV18 to TRBJ2-7; TRBD1 matches 7 bases. Germline assignment: CDR1 KGHSH and CDR2 LQKENI. The junction had 5 bases not matched to a gene; V was cut back by 6 bases and J by 6 bases. The CDR3 is 12 amino acids. CDR3 loop: CASSGQHAEQYF. The CDR3 DNA sequence: TGTGCCAGCTCGGGACAGCATGCCGAGCAGTACTTC.

The V and J genes are TRBV11-2 and TRBJ2-3; no firm D call. Germline CDR1 SGHAT, CDR2 FQNNGV. V lost 4 bases to trimming and J lost 7 bases, with 9 bases between them. The CDR3 sequence is 12 residues long. The CDR3 nucleotides read TGTGCCAGCAGCTACGAAGCGAATACGCAGTATTTT. Encoded protein: CASSYEANTQYF.

The chain recombines TRBV7-2 with TRBJ2-1; D is uncertain. Per the germline V gene, CDR1 is SGHTA and CDR2 is FQGNSA. V lost 4 bases to trimming and J lost 11 bases, with 15 bases between them. CDR3 length: 13 amino acids. CDR3: CASSSLRPDQQFF. CDR3 bases: TGTGCCAGCAGCTCCCTTCGACCGGATCAGCAGTTCTTC.

V gene TRBV7-9 combines with J gene TRBJ2-3, with TRBD2 identical over 12 bases. The germline V gene encodes CDR1 SEHNR and CDR2 FQNEAQ (reference sequence). V dropped 5 bases and J dropped 5; count of bases not matched to a gene: 5. The CDR3 has 15 amino acids. For the CDR3, the DNA is TGTGCCAGCAGCCCTAGCGGGGGGGCCGTAGATACGCAGTATTTT. It codes for CASSPSGGAVDTQYF.

The V call is TRBV5-4, the J call TRBJ2-1; possibly TRBD2 for D (7 bases). Germline CDR1 is SGHNT and CDR2 is YYREEE (reference sequence). There are 16 residues in the CDR3. The V gene lost 4 bases and the J gene lost 3 bases, with 17 bases spanning the gap. The CDR3 sequence is CASSLIQGGHYNEQFF. CDR3 nucleotide sequence: TGTGCCAGCAGCCTGATACAGGGAGGGCACTACAATGAGCAGTTCTTC. The full variable domain, its missing parts supplied by reference TRBV5-4 and TRBJ2-1, is ETGVTQSPTHLIKTRGQQVTLRCSSQSGHNTVSWYQQALGQGPQFIFQYYREEENGRGNFPPRFSGLQFPNYSSELNVNALELDDSALYLCASSLIQGGHYNEQFFGPGTRLTVL.